This T cell receptor (beta chain) was identified in a study of cytomegalovirus exposure and HLA in healthy donors. Findings of the study overall: A prior analysis recorded that most TCR beta V segments were productive about 90% or about 30% of the time.

This clone was observed a handful of times. No antigen is known for it. 13 Jbeta primers and 60 Vbeta primers were used for the PCR. Sequencing was performed with immunoSEQ multiplex PCR; in TCRdb, only in-frame clones are kept and a portion is missing. Of around 120,000 clones in the sample, about 79% were seen once. Specimen: PBMCs. The sequence was collected from a man between 18 and 35 years old in good health and CMV-seronegative.

CDR3 sequence reads: CASSQGQPQVSSSYEQYF. The DNA for the CDR3 is TGCGCCAGCAGCCAAGGACAGCCTCAGGTTTCGAGCTCCTACGAGCAGTACTTC. J is TRBJ2-7 and V is TRBV4-3, with D possibly matching TRBD1 (5 bases). V dropped 1 base and J dropped 0 bases, with 19 bases sitting between them. CDR1 LGHNA and CDR2 YSLEER come from the germline V gene. The CDR3 length is 18 residues.